The next 17 T cell receptor beta chains were all read from a single sample in a study of blood T cell repertoires in COVID-19. The assay was immunoSEQ multiplex PCR, and TCRdb's table has in-frame clones only and misses some. This sample has just under 80,000 clones, with roughly 88% found just once. The sequenced sample was peripheral blood. The receptors come from a human donor in a cohort sampled during active COVID-19.

V gene TRBV10-3 combines with J gene TRBJ1-1; TRBD1 aligns across 9 bases. The CDR3 loop spans 14 amino acids. Germline trimming cut 0 bases from V and 14 bases from J; bases unmatched to any gene: 10. The germline CDR1 and CDR2 sequences are ENHRY and SYGVKD. CDR3 nucleotide sequence: TGTGCCATCAGTGAGTCCCGGGACAGGGTAAGGCTCTTCTTT. Translating it yields CAISESRDRVRLFF.

This sequence joins TRBV28 and TRBJ2-5; TRBD1 matches at 9 bases. This CDR3 has 14 residues. Germline CDR1 is MDHEN and CDR2 is SYDVKM. V was pared by 7 bases and J by 5 bases, with 8 bases of the junction left unmatched. The CDR3 region is CASTPPGQGETQYF. In DNA, the CDR3 is TGTGCCAGCACCCCACCCGGACAGGGGGAGACCCAGTACTTC.

The chain joins TRBV15 to TRBJ1-2, with D maybe TRBD1 (6 bases). The ends were cut back, 2 bases at V and 7 bases at J, with 17 bases in the middle. Germline CDR1 is LNHNV and CDR2 is YYDKDF (reference sequence). The CDR3 runs 15 residues. Written as DNA, the CDR3 is TGTGCCACCAGCAGACTACAGGGTTCCCAATTTGGCTACACCTTC. Translation gives CATSRLQGSQFGYTF.

This clone was detected only once. This chain joins TRBV7-2 and TRBJ2-3; D unclear. Germline CDR1 and CDR2: SGHTA and FQGNSA. V lost 2 bases and J 1 base, leaving 10 bases between the germline ends. The CDR3 loop spans 15 amino acids. The CDR3 here is CASSLNPAGTDTQYF. CDR3 nucleotide sequence: TGTGCCAGCAGCTTAAACCCCGCGGGCACAGATACGCAGTATTTT. The full variable domain, rest sourced from reference TRBV7-2 and TRBJ2-3, is GAGVSQSPSNKVTEKGKDVELRCDPISGHTALYWYRQSLGQGLEFLIYFQGNSAPDKSGLPSDRFSAERTGGSVSTLTIQRTQQEDSAVYLCASSLNPAGTDTQYFGPGTRLTVL.

This clone was detected once. The chain uses TRBV24-1 and TRBJ1-4, with 9 positions matching TRBD1. The V segment lost 4 bases and the J segment 7 bases; nucleotides outside the gene matches: 6. The CDR3 runs 15 residues. The germline V gene encodes CDR1 KGHDR and CDR2 SFDVKD. For the CDR3, the DNA is TGTGCCACCAGTGACCCCGGGACAGGGTCTGAAAAACTGTTTTTT. Its translation is CATSDPGTGSEKLFF.

V gene TRBV11-2 combines with J gene TRBJ1-4, with D possibly TRBD1 on 5 matching bases. V lost 2 bases, J lost 5 bases, and 18 bases lay in between. Germline V gene sequence: CDR1 SGHAT, CDR2 FQNNGV. The CDR3 contains 17 residues. For the CDR3, the DNA is TGTGCCAGCAGCTTATTTTCGTACGTCGGGGGAAATGAAAAACTGTTTTTT. Its protein is CASSLFSYVGGNEKLFF.

The chain has TRBV6-5 and TRBJ1-1, with no clear D. Germline lookup yields CDR1 MNHEY and CDR2 SVGAGI. Trimming shortened V by 0 bases and J by 1 base, and 6 bases separated the two germline ends. CDR3 length: 14 residues. As DNA, the CDR3 is TGTGCCAGCAGTTACTCGCAGGAGAACACTGAAGCTTTCTTT. It specifies CASSYSQENTEAFF.

V gene TRBV5-1 combines with J gene TRBJ1-1; D unclear. CDR1 and CDR2 from the germline V gene are SGHRS and YFSETQ. The CDR3 length is 14 residues. V lost 1 base and J lost 0, with 7 bases in between. CDR3 loop: CASSLISVNTEAFF. The CDR3 DNA sequence: TGCGCCAGCAGCTTGATTTCGGTGAACACTGAAGCTTTCTTT.

The V call is TRBV2, the J call TRBJ1-1; 10 bases fit TRBD1. With 6 bases clipped from V and 5 bases from J, the junction kept 6 bases outside the gene matches. In germline, CDR1 is SNHLY, CDR2 FYNNEI. The CDR3 covers 14 residues. The CDR3 loop is CASRGQGIRTEAFF. CDR3 DNA: TGTGCCAGCAGGGGACAGGGGATTAGAACTGAAGCTTTCTTT. Full variable domain (outside the CDR3, taken from reference TRBV2 and TRBJ1-1): EPEVTQTPSHQVTQMGQEVILRCVPISNHLYFYWYRQILGQKVEFLVSFYNNEISEKSEIFDDQFSVERPDGSNFTLKIRSTKLEDSAMYFCASRGQGIRTEAFFGQGTRLTVV.

This chain links TRBV19 with TRBJ1-3, with a tentative D call TRBD1 (5 bases). V lost 6 bases and J lost 4, with 13 bases in between. The CDR3 totals 14 residues. Germline loops: CDR1 LNHDA, CDR2 SQIVND (reference sequence). CDR3 loop: CASRNTGLGNTIYF. In nucleotides, the CDR3 is TGTGCCAGTAGGAATACAGGTTTGGGAAACACCATATATTTT.

The rearrangement joins TRBV5-8 to TRBJ2-6, with D perhaps matching TRBD2 (5 bases). Germline V CDR1 and CDR2: SGHTS, YDEGEE. V was pared by 3 bases and J by 1 base, with 8 bases between. The CDR3 sequence is 15 residues long. CDR3 sequence (DNA): TGTGCCAGCAGCTGGACTTTGTCTGGGGCCAACGTCCTGACTTTC. It yields the protein CASSWTLSGANVLTF.

The chain carries TRBV7-2 and TRBJ1-3; tentatively, D is TRBD1 (6 bases). In germline, CDR1 is SGHTA, CDR2 FQGNSA. Trimming pared 0 bases from V and 0 bases from J, leaving 12 bases between. This CDR3 spans 17 amino acids. The DNA of the CDR3 is TGTGCCAGCAGCTTAGCGCCGACAGGTCTCTCTGGAAACACCATATATTTT. Protein sequence: CASSLAPTGLSGNTIYF.

This rearrangement joins TRBV6-2 or TRBV6-3 to TRBJ2-1; 7 bases are a match to TRBD2. The CDR3 totals 14 residues. From germline, CDR1 is MNHEY and CDR2 SVGEGT. Germline trimming cut 5 bases from V and 9 bases from J; bases unmatched to any gene: 10. CDR3 residues: CASSLREFHSEQFF. CDR3 bases: TGTGCCAGCAGTCTGCGGGAGTTCCATAGTGAGCAGTTCTTC.

This chain connects TRBV4-2 to TRBJ1-2; D might be TRBD1 (5 bases). The length of the CDR3 is 14 residues. Germline loops: CDR1 LGHNA, CDR2 YNFKEQ. V dropped 0 bases and J dropped 8 bases, with 13 bases sitting between them. Here the CDR3 DNA reads TGTGCCAGCAGCCAAGACCAGGGAGGTGGAGGCTACACCTTC. Translated, it gives CASSQDQGGGGYTF.

This chain joins TRBV10-3 and TRBJ2-7; weak D call: TRBD1 (6 bases). Trimming shortened V by 5 bases and J by 0 bases, and 17 bases separated the two germline ends. Germline V CDR1 and CDR2: ENHRY, SYGVKD. CDR3 length: 16 residues. The CDR3 coding sequence is TGTGCCATCAGTTCTTGGACAGCCAAAAGCTCCTACGAGCAGTACTTC. It codes for CAISSWTAKSSYEQYF.

The V call is TRBV7-9, the J call TRBJ2-7; D perhaps matches TRBD1 (5 bases). The CDR3 loop spans 13 amino acids. Trimming pared 5 bases from V and 4 bases from J, leaving 12 bases between. The germline CDR1 and CDR2 sequences are SEHNR and FQNEAQ (reference sequence). This CDR3 is CASSQDTSYEQYF. In nucleotides, the CDR3 is TGTGCCAGCAGCCAGGACACCTCTTACGAGCAGTACTTC.

The chain joins TRBV10-3 to TRBJ2-3; D might be TRBD2 (6 bases). Trimming pared 10 bases from V and 0 bases from J, leaving 17 bases between. This CDR3 spans 15 amino acids. Germline CDR1 ENHRY, CDR2 SYGVKD. CDR3 sequence reads: CATIRGKGSTDTQYF. For the CDR3, the DNA is TGTGCCACCATCCGCGGGAAGGGTAGCACAGATACGCAGTATTTT.